The 9 T cell receptor beta chains reported below all come from one sample, sequenced in a study of T cell responses to AZD1222 COVID-19 vaccine. Sequencing was performed with immunoSEQ multiplex PCR; in TCRdb, only in-frame clones are kept and a portion is missing. The data show 95,000 to 150,000 clones, approximately 89% seen once. The sequencing used peripheral blood, collected on day 0 of AZD1222 vaccination. All receptors come from an adult in good health.

V gene TRBV19 combines with J gene TRBJ2-1; TRBD2 matches 8 bases. V dropped 5 bases and J dropped 4; count of bases not matched to a gene: 7. CDR3 length: 15 amino acids. Germline CDR1 reads LNHDA; CDR2 reads SQIVND (reference sequence). In nucleotides, the CDR3 is TGTGCCAGTAGTCCGAGCGGGGGATATTACAATGAGCAGTTCTTC. It is translated as CASSPSGGYYNEQFF. Full variable domain (remainder filled in from reference TRBV19 and TRBJ2-1): DGGITQSPKYLFRKEGQNVTLSCEQNLNHDAMYWYRQDPGQGLRLIYYSQIVNDFQKGDIAEGYSVSREKKESFPLTVTSAQKNPTAFYLCASSPSGGYYNEQFFGPGTRLTVL.

The chain links TRBV27 to TRBJ2-2; 10 bases align to TRBD1. Germline trimming cut 3 bases from V and 7 bases from J; bases unmatched to any gene: 11. The CDR3 length is 17 residues. CDR1 MNHEY and CDR2 SMNVEV come from the germline V gene (reference sequence). The chain's CDR3 is CASSFYPGQGSNGELFF. The CDR3 nucleotides read TGTGCCAGCAGTTTCTACCCGGGACAGGGGTCGAACGGGGAGCTGTTTTTT.

In its sample, this clone was seen a few times. V usage is TRBV27 and J usage is TRBJ1-1; D may be TRBD1 (5 bases). Trimming cost V 3 bases and J 6 bases, with 8 bases left between them. CDR3 size: 12 residues. Per the germline V gene, CDR1 is MNHEY and CDR2 is SMNVEV (reference sequence). The chain's CDR3 is CASSFTGAEAFF. DNA for the CDR3: TGTGCCAGCAGTTTTACAGGTGCTGAAGCTTTCTTT.

V is TRBV18 and J is TRBJ2-7, with D possibly called TRBD1 or TRBD2 (5 bases each). The germline CDR1 and CDR2 sequences are KGHSH and LQKENI. This CDR3 has 16 residues. V was pared by 2 bases and J by 7 bases, with 21 bases between. Written as DNA, the CDR3 is TGTGCCAGCTCACCATCGCGGGCTAGCAGGGTGAATGAGCAGTACTTC. This translates into CASSPSRASRVNEQYF.

The rearrangement links TRBV28 to TRBJ2-7, with D hard to call. Trimming shortened V by 8 bases and J by 5 bases, and 7 bases separated the two germline ends. The germline V gene has CDR1 MDHEN and CDR2 SYDVKM. This CDR3 is built from 10 residues. CDR3 in DNA: TGTGCCAGCTCATTCCACGAGCAGTACTTC. Its translation is CASSFHEQYF.

V gene TRBV2 combines with J gene TRBJ2-5; the match to TRBD2 covers 8 bases. Unmatched junction bases numbered 4, after V lost 3 bases and J lost 4 bases. Germline-derived CDR1 and CDR2 are SNHLY and FYNNEI. The CDR3 has 14 residues. The CDR3 region has the DNA TGTGCCAGCAGTGAGCTTGCGGGGGGAGAGACCCAGTACTTC. Translation gives CASSELAGGETQYF.

This chain links TRBV5-4 with TRBJ2-7; 10 nucleotides align to TRBD2. The ends lost 5 bases at V and 3 bases at J; junction bases unmatched: 11. CDR3 size: 16 residues. Germline-derived CDR1 and CDR2 are SGHNT and YYREEE (reference sequence). Written as DNA, the CDR3 is TGTGCCAGCAGTTCTAGTTCCGGGACTAGCGTCTACGAGCAGTACTTC. Translated, it gives CASSSSSGTSVYEQYF.

CDR3 region: CAWRGEGYAQPQHF. CDR3 nucleotide sequence: TGTGCCTGGAGGGGGGAGGGATATGCTCAGCCCCAGCATTTT. This sequence joins TRBV30 and TRBJ1-5, with a tentative D call TRBD1 (5 bases). Between the trimmed V and J ends, which lost 3 bases and 6 bases, there was a span of 15 bases. The germline V gene encodes CDR1 GTSNPN and CDR2 SVGIG (reference sequence). This CDR3 has 14 amino acids.

The chain carries TRBV9 and TRBJ1-2, with D possibly TRBD1 on 5 matching bases. The CDR3 totals 14 residues. V lost 0 bases and J lost 6, with 12 bases in between. The germline V gene encodes CDR1 SGDLS and CDR2 YYNGEE. The CDR3 DNA follows: TGTGCCAGCAGCGTAGAGCAGGGTGTCGATGGCTACACCTTC. Protein: CASSVEQGVDGYTF. The entire variable domain, with the rest obtained from reference TRBV9 and TRBJ1-2, is as follows: DSGVTQTPKHLITATGQRVTLRCSPRSGDLSVYWYQQSLDQGLQFLIQYYNGEERAKGNILERFSAQQFPDLHSELNLSSLELGDSALYFCASSVEQGVDGYTFGSGTRLTVV.